This TCR beta chain was retrieved from a study of blood T cell repertoires in COVID-19. As processed by the authors: Counts of nucleated cells, estimated from reference gene primer amplification, were obtained. Assay: immunoSEQ multiplex PCR; the TCRdb copy retains only in-frame clones and omits some. V and J calls and clone size come straight from that table; D and trimming were deduced from the DNA. The repertoire holds around 120,000 clones, with roughly nine tenths as singletons. V was shortened by 10 bases and J by 4 bases, with 16 bases between the two germline ends. CDR1 is SSHAT and CDR2 is FNYEAQ in the germline V gene (reference sequence). The CDR3 totals 13 residues.

The specimen sequenced was peripheral blood. The TCR sequence derives from a man aged 45-65 years with active COVID-19. This chain links TRBV7-7 with TRBJ2-5; tentative D call: TRBD1 (6 bases). For the CDR3, the DNA is TGTGCCACCAAGGGGGAGCAGGGAGAGACCCAGTACTTC. It is translated as CATKGEQGETQYF.